These 28 T cell receptor beta chains came from one sample sequenced in a study of blood T cell repertoires in COVID-19. Here immunoSEQ multiplex PCR was the method, and the copy in TCRdb shows in-frame clones only, minus some. The sample lists about 130,000 clones, 86% occurring once. Material for sequencing was PBMCs or T cells enriched from blood (not recorded which). Receptor source: a woman aged 45-65 years who had recovered from COVID-19.

This chain joins TRBV12-3 or TRBV12-4 and TRBJ2-7; D perhaps matches TRBD1 (5 bases). CDR3 size: 13 residues. The V end lost 3 bases, the J end lost 6 bases, and 12 bases lay between the germline ends. CDR3 protein: CASSFVAGFEQYF. In DNA form, the CDR3 reads TGTGCCAGCAGTTTCGTAGCAGGGTTCGAGCAGTACTTC.

The chain is built from TRBV28 and TRBJ1-4; TRBD1 agrees at 7 bases. J lost 6 bases, V lost 1 base, and 2 bases had no gene match. The CDR3 is made up of 14 amino acids. The germline CDR1 and CDR2 sequences are MDHEN and SYDVKM. The CDR3 sequence is CASSLSGQHEKLFF. CDR3 DNA sequence: TGTGCCAGCAGTTTATCGGGACAGCATGAAAAACTGTTTTTT.

The sample holds one count of this clone. The CDR3 protein is CATNQGRTGELFF. The DNA for the CDR3 is TGTGCCACCAACCAGGGGCGGACCGGGGAGCTGTTTTTT. The rearrangement uses TRBV19 and TRBJ2-2; a weak D match, TRBD1 (6 bases). Germline assignment: CDR1 LNHDA and CDR2 SQIVND (reference sequence). Trimming removed 10 bases from V and 5 bases from J, with 14 bases in between. The CDR3 covers 13 residues.

The chain has TRBV7-2 and TRBJ1-1; 7 nucleotides match TRBD1. From germline, CDR1 is SGHTA and CDR2 FQGNSA. The CDR3 length is 15 residues. The ends lost 5 bases at V and 4 bases at J; junction bases unmatched: 10. Here the CDR3 reads CASSTYRGLGTEAFF. CDR3 bases: TGTGCCAGCAGCACGTACAGGGGTCTGGGCACTGAAGCTTTCTTT.

The chain is built from TRBV10-1 and TRBJ1-2; no clear D gene. CDR3 length: 15 residues. CDR1 WNHNN and CDR2 SYGVQD come from the germline V gene (reference sequence). V gave up 2 bases and J gave up 0 bases, with 10 bases separating them. CDR3 sequence: CASSEGEAANYGYTF. The CDR3 DNA reads TGCGCCAGCAGTGAGGGAGAAGCAGCTAACTATGGCTACACCTTC.

The gene calls are TRBV6-2 or TRBV6-3 and TRBJ2-1; D might be TRBD2 (7 bases). The V end was cut by 2 bases, the J end by 8 bases, with 13 bases between. The CDR3 runs to 14 residues. Germline V gene data show CDR1 as MNHEY and CDR2 as SVGEGT. DNA for the CDR3: TGTGCCAGCAGTTACGGCGGGGGCTCGGATGAGCAGTTCTTC. Protein product: CASSYGGGSDEQFF.

The CDR3 sequence: CASGLPADRGFGYTF. The CDR3, as DNA: TGTGCTAGTGGTTTGCCCGCAGACAGGGGGTTCGGCTACACCTTC. V usage is TRBV12-5 and J usage is TRBJ1-2, with TRBD1 matching over 9 bases. CDR1 is LGHNT, CDR2 FRNRAP, per germline. The CDR3 consists of 15 residues. V lost 2 bases, J lost 8 bases, and 9 bases stayed unmatched.

V and J are TRBV14 and TRBJ2-7, with TRBD2 as a possible D gene (6 bases). The V end lost 1 base, the J end lost 7 bases, and 11 bases lay between the germline ends. CDR1 is SGHDN and CDR2 is FVKESK in the germline V gene. The CDR3 sequence is 13 residues long. The CDR3 loop reads CASSQVGGEEQYF. CDR3 coding DNA: TGTGCCAGCAGCCAAGTCGGCGGGGAAGAGCAGTACTTC. Looking up the rest from reference TRBV14 and TRBJ2-7 gives the full variable domain: EAGVTQFPSHSVIEKGQTVTLRCDPISGHDNLYWYRRVMGKEIKFLLHFVKESKQDESGMPNNRFLAERTGGTYSTLKVQPAELEDSGVYFCASSQVGGEEQYFGPGTRLTVT.

This chain uses TRBV19 with TRBJ1-1, with 9 bases lining up with TRBD1. V gave up 6 bases and J gave up 1 base; unmatched junction bases: 12. CDR3 length equals 17 residues. Per the germline V gene, CDR1 is LNHDA and CDR2 is SQIVND (reference sequence). The CDR3 nucleotides are TGTGCCAGTAGAAGACTCACAGGGGGCGGGGCGAACACTGAAGCTTTCTTT. Amino acid sequence: CASRRLTGGGANTEAFF.

V is TRBV27 and J is TRBJ2-2; 7 bases map to TRBD1. V lost 8 bases and J lost 4; bases outside the gene matches: 7. CDR1 is MNHEY and CDR2 is SMNVEV in the germline V gene (reference sequence). CDR3 length equals 14 residues. CDR3 amino acids: CASCLQGRTGELFF. CDR3 sequence (DNA): TGTGCCAGCTGCCTACAGGGGCGCACCGGGGAGCTGTTTTTT.

The chain carries TRBV7-2 and TRBJ2-3; perhaps TRBD2 as D (7 bases). This CDR3 region has 16 residues. The V end lost 2 bases, the J end lost 2 bases, and 14 bases lay between the germline ends. Germline loops: CDR1 SGHTA, CDR2 FQGNSA. For the CDR3, the DNA is TGTGCCAGCAGCTTAAGGGGGGCGGGGGCCACAGATACGCAGTATTTT. This encodes CASSLRGAGATDTQYF.

This clone was found a few times. Different DNA sequences within this sample yield the same CDR3. This chain joins TRBV27 and TRBJ2-7, with D tentatively TRBD1 (6 bases). Germline assignment: CDR1 MNHEY and CDR2 SMNVEV (reference sequence). This CDR3 region has 13 residues. V was cut by 2 bases and J by 1 base, with 6 bases left in between. CDR3 in amino acids: CASSLQGSYEQYF. In nucleotides, the CDR3 is TGTGCCAGCAGTTTACAGGGGTCCTACGAGCAGTACTTC.

This clone was counted only a few times. The rearrangement links TRBV2 to TRBJ1-6; TRBD1 matches 7 bases. V lost 6 bases to trimming and J lost 1 base; unmatched junction nucleotides: 6. The CDR3 consists of 16 residues. CDR1 and CDR2 from the germline V gene are SNHLY and FYNNEI. CDR3: CASRGQRFSYNSPLHF. For the CDR3, the DNA is TGTGCCAGCAGGGGACAGAGATTTTCCTATAATTCACCCCTCCACTTT.

The CDR3 DNA sequence: TGTGCCAGCAGCTTGGGCGACAGGGGTGCGGGAACTGAAGCTTTCTTT. This encodes CASSLGDRGAGTEAFF. The rearrangement joins TRBV5-7 to TRBJ1-1, with 8 bases lining up with TRBD1. TRBV5-7 is designated an ORF whose function remains uncertain. CDR3 length: 16 amino acids. V lost 0 bases and J lost 5; bases outside the gene matches: 9.

The chain joins TRBV5-1 to TRBJ2-1, with 7 bases that match TRBD2. Germline CDR1 reads SGHRS; CDR2 reads YFSETQ. J lost 6 bases, V lost 7 bases, and 10 bases had no gene match. CDR3 length: 14 amino acids. The CDR3 region is CASGRGAGANEQFF. CDR3 nucleotide sequence: TGCGCCAGCGGTCGAGGGGCGGGAGCCAATGAGCAGTTCTTC.

The chain couples TRBV4-1 to TRBJ2-7; D might be TRBD1 (6 bases). V gave up 0 bases and J gave up 0 bases, with 12 bases separating them. There are 16 residues in the CDR3. Germline lookup yields CDR1 MGHRA and CDR2 YSYEKL. For the CDR3, the DNA is TGCGCCAGCAGCCAAGATAGGACAGAGACCTCCTACGAGCAGTACTTC. Protein: CASSQDRTETSYEQYF.

The chain combines TRBV1 with TRBJ2-1; the table's D gene call, TRBD1, was not cross checked with the DNA. TRBV1 is deemed a pseudogene. This CDR3 region has 17 residues. CDR3 residues: CTSSQGGALWVEDEQFF. CDR3 nucleotide sequence: TGCACCAGCAGCCAAGGGGGCGCGTTGTGGGTTGAGGATGAGCAGTTCTTC.

This chain joins TRBV2 and TRBJ1-6; D perhaps matches TRBD1 (5 bases). V was trimmed by 5 bases and J by 5 bases, leaving 13 bases between them. CDR3 size: 15 residues. CDR1 and CDR2 (germline): SNHLY, FYNNEI. CDR3 bases: TGTGCCAGCAGTCCACAGGAAAGGGATAATTCACCCCTCCACTTT. Its translation: CASSPQERDNSPLHF.

This chain joins TRBV6-5 and TRBJ1-5; 11 bases match TRBD1. The trim removed 6 bases at V and 5 bases at J, leaving 6 bases unmatched. Germline V gives CDR1 MNHEY, CDR2 SVGAGI. CDR3 length equals 15 residues. The CDR3 DNA is TGTGCCAGCAGGCCCGGACAGGGGGCGTATCAGCCCCAGCATTTT. Its protein product is CASRPGQGAYQPQHF.

The V gene is TRBV5-1, the J gene TRBJ1-5, with 8 bases fitting TRBD1. Germline V gives CDR1 SGHRS, CDR2 YFSETQ. This CDR3 contains 14 residues. J lost 7 bases, V lost 2 bases, and 5 bases had no gene match. DNA of the CDR3: TGCGCCAGCAGCTTCTCAGGGGGCGAACAGCCCCAGCATTTT. It yields the protein CASSFSGGEQPQHF.

The chain couples TRBV4-2 to TRBJ2-7, with D uncertain. The CDR3 covers 15 residues. Trimming shortened V by 0 bases and J by 5 bases, and 14 bases separated the two germline ends. CDR1 and CDR2 from the germline V gene are LGHNA and YNFKEQ. For the CDR3, the DNA is TGTGCCAGCAGCCAAGATCTTACGAGCTTCGACGAGCAGTACTTC. Its protein is CASSQDLTSFDEQYF.

The gene calls are TRBV6-5 and TRBJ2-7; D might be TRBD2 (5 bases). CDR1 is MNHEY and CDR2 is SVGAGI in the germline V gene. V shed 2 bases and J shed 6 bases, with 11 bases lying between them. This CDR3 is built from 13 residues. The CDR3 is CASSYVTGFEQYF. The CDR3 DNA is TGTGCCAGCAGTTACGTCACGGGGTTCGAGCAGTACTTC.

V gene TRBV9 combines with J gene TRBJ2-7; D not resolved. Deletions cut 0 bases from V and 2 bases from J, with 9 bases between. The CDR3 contains 14 residues. Germline CDR1 is SGDLS and CDR2 is YYNGEE. The CDR3 loop reads CASSVGLGTYEQYF. The CDR3 DNA follows: TGTGCCAGCAGCGTAGGGCTGGGCACCTACGAGCAGTACTTC.

Points on this clone: Since the CDR3 does not end with the conserved phenylalanine or tryptophan, this likely comes from a read error. No DNA is shown, since the ends of the CDR3 on it are uncertain; the CDR3 is the one TCRdb lists. The CDR3 loop is CASSPQEDRH. J is TRBJ1-1 and V is TRBV27; TRBD1, as called in the table, went unchecked against the DNA. The CDR3 is 10 amino acids long, termini counted. Germline V gene sequence: CDR1 MNHEY, CDR2 SMNVEV (reference sequence).

This clone was found a few times. This chain links TRBV9 with TRBJ2-5; TRBD2 might be the D (6 bases). Germline loops: CDR1 SGDLS, CDR2 YYNGEE. The CDR3 totals 16 residues. Trimming pared 3 bases from V and 2 bases from J, leaving 17 bases between. In nucleotides, the CDR3 is TGTGCCAGCAGCGGTTTGATCCCCGGGGGACAAGAGACCCAGTACTTC. Translating it yields CASSGLIPGGQETQYF.

The CDR3, as DNA: TGTGCCAGCAGCGTAGAACGGCGACAGGGGATGGATGGCTACACCTTC. It encodes CASSVERRQGMDGYTF. The chain recombines TRBV9 with TRBJ1-2, with 8 bases that match TRBD1. V shed 0 bases and J 6 bases; nucleotides not matched to a gene: 10. The CDR3 is 16 amino acids. In germline, CDR1 is SGDLS, CDR2 YYNGEE.

This chain uses TRBV10-1 with TRBJ2-1; 12 bases match TRBD1. The trim removed 5 bases at V and 7 bases at J, leaving 9 bases unmatched. The CDR3 runs to 16 residues. The germline V gene encodes CDR1 WNHNN and CDR2 SYGVQD (reference sequence). Here the CDR3 reads CASSSTGTGGWNEQFF. The CDR3 DNA reads TGCGCCAGCAGTTCCACCGGGACAGGGGGCTGGAATGAGCAGTTCTTC.

The CDR3 bases are TGTGCCAGCAGCGTAGAGGGGACTAGCGGGGCTCAAGAGACCCAGTACTTC. Amino acids: CASSVEGTSGAQETQYF. This chain links TRBV9 with TRBJ2-5; 13 nucleotides match TRBD2. This CDR3 contains 17 residues. V was pared by 0 bases and J by 2 bases, with 4 bases of the junction left unmatched. CDR1 is SGDLS and CDR2 is YYNGEE in the germline V gene.